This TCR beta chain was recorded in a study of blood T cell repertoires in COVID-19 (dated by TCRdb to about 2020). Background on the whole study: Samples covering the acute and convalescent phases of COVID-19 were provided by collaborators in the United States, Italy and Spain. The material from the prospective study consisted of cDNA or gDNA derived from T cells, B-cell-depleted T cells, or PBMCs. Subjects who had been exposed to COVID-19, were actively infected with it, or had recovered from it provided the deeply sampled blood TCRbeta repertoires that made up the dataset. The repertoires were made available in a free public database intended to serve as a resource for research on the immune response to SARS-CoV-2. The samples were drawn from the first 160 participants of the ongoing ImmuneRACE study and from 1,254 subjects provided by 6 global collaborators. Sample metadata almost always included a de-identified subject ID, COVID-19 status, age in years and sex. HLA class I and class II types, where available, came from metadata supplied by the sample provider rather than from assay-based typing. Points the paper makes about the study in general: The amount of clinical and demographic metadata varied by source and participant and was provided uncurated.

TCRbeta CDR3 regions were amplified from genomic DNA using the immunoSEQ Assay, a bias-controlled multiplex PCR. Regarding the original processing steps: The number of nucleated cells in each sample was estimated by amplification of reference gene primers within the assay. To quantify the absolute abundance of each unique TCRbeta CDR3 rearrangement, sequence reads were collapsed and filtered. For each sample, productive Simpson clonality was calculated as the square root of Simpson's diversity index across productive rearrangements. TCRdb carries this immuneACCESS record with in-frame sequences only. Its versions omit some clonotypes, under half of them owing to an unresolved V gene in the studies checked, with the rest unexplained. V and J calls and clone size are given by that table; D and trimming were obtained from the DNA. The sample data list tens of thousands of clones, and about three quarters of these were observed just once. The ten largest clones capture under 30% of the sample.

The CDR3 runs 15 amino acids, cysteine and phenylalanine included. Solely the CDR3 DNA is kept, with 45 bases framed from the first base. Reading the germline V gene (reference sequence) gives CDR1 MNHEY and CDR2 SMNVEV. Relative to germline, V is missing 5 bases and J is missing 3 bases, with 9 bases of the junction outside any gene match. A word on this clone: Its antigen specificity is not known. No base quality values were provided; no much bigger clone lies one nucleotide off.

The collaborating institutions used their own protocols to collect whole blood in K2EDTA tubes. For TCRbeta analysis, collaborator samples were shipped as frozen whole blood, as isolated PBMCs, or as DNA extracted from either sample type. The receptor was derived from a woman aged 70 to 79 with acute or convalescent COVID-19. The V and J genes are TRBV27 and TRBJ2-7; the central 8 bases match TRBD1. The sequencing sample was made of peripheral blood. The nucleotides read TGTGCCAGCAGTAGACAGGGGCAGTCCCTCTACGAGCAGTACTTC. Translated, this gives CASSRQGQSLYEQYF.